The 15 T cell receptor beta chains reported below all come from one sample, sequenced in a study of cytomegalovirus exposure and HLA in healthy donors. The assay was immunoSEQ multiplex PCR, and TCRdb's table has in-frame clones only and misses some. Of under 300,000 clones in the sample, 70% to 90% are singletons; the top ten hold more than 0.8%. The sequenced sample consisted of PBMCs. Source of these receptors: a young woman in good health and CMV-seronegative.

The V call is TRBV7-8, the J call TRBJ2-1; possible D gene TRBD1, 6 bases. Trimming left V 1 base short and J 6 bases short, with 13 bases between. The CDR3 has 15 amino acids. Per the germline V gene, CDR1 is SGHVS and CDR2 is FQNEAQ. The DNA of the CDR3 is TGTGCCAGCAGCTTAGAGCTGCAGGGGAGCAATGAGCAGTTCTTC. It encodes CASSLELQGSNEQFF.

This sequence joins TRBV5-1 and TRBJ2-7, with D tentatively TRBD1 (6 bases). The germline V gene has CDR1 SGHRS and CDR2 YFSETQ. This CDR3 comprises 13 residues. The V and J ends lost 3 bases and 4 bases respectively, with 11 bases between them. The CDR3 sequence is CASSSDRKYEQYF. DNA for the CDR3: TGCGCCAGCAGCTCGGACAGAAAGTACGAGCAGTACTTC.

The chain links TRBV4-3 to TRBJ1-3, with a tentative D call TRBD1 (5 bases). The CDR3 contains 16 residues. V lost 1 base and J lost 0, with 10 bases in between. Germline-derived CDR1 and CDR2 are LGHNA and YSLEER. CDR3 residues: CASSQADRLSGNTIYF. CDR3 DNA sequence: TGCGCCAGCAGCCAAGCCGACAGACTCTCTGGAAACACCATATATTTT.

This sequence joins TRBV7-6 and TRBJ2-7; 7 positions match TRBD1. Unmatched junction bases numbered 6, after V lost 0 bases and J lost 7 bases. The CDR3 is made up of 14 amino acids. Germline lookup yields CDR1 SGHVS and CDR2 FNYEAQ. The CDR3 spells CASSLAVRGCEQYF. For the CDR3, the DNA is TGTGCCAGCAGCTTAGCGGTCAGGGGGTGTGAGCAGTACTTC.

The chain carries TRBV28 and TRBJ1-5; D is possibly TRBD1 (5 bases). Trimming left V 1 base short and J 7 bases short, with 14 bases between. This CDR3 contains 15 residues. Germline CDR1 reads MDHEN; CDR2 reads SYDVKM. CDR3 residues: CASSLSTGGRQPQHF. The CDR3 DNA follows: TGTGCCAGCAGTTTATCCACCGGGGGGAGACAGCCCCAGCATTTT. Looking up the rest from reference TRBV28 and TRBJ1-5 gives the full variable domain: DVKVTQSSRYLVKRTGEKVFLECVQDMDHENMFWYRQDPGLGLRLIYFSYDVKMKEKGDIPEGYSVSREKKERFSLILESASTNQTSMYLCASSLSTGGRQPQHFGDGTRLSIL.

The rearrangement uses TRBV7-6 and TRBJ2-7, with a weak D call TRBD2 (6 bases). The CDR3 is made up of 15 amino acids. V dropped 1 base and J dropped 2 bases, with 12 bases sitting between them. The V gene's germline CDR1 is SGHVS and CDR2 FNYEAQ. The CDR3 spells CASSLGAGGPYEQYF. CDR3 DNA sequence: TGTGCCAGCAGCTTAGGAGCCGGGGGACCCTACGAGCAGTACTTC.

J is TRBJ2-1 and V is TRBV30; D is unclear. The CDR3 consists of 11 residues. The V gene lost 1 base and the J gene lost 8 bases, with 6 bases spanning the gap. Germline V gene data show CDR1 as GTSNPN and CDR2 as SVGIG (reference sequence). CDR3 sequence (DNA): TGTGCCTGGAGTGGCGAGGATGAGCAGTTCTTC. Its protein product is CAWSGEDEQFF.

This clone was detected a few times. The CDR3 region has the DNA TGTGCCAGCTCACCATCAGGGCCCCGGTGGTACTTC. Translating gives CASSPSGPRWYF. The chain carries TRBV18 and TRBJ2-7, with D tentatively TRBD1 (5 bases). With 2 bases removed from V and 12 bases from J, the gap between germline ends came to 14 bases. This CDR3 region has 12 residues. CDR1 is KGHSH and CDR2 is LQKENI in the germline V gene.

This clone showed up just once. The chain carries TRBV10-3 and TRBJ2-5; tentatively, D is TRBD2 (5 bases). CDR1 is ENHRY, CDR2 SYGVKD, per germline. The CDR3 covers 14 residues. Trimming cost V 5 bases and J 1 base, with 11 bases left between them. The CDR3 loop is CAISTWERQETQYF. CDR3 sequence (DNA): TGTGCCATCAGTACCTGGGAGCGCCAAGAGACCCAGTACTTC.

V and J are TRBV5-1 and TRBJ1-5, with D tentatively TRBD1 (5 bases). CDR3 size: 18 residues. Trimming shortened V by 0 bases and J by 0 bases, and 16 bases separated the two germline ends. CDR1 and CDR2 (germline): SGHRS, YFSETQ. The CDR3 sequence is CASSLAQGGRNSNQPQHF. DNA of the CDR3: TGCGCCAGCAGCTTGGCCCAGGGAGGGAGAAATAGCAATCAGCCCCAGCATTTT.

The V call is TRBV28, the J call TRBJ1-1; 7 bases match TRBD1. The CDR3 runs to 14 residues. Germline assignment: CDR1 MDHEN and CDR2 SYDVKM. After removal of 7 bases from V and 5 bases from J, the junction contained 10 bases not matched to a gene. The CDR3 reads CASTGPTGRTEAFF. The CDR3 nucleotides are TGTGCCAGCACAGGGCCGACAGGGCGGACTGAAGCTTTCTTT.

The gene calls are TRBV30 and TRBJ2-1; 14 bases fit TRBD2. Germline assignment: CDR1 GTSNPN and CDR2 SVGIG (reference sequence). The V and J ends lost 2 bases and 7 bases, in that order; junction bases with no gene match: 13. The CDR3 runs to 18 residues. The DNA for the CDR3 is TGTGCCTGGAGTCTTGATCCGAGGACTAGCGGGGGGATAAATGAGCAGTTCTTC. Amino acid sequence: CAWSLDPRTSGGINEQFF.

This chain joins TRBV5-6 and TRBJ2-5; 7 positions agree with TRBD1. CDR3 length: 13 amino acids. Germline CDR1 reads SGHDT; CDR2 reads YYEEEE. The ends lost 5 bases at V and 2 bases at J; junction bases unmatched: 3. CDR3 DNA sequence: TGTGCCAGCAGTCCGGACAGGCAAGAGACCCAGTACTTC. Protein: CASSPDRQETQYF.

CDR3 bases: TGTGCCAGCAGCTTAATACCCCGGGGAGGGAATATTGACTATGGCTACACCTTC. The encoded protein is CASSLIPRGGNIDYGYTF. The V and J genes are TRBV7-2 and TRBJ1-2, with unresolved D. Trimming shortened V by 2 bases and J by 3 bases, and 22 bases separated the two germline ends. CDR1 and CDR2 (germline): SGHTA, FQGNSA. The CDR3 extends over 18 amino acids.

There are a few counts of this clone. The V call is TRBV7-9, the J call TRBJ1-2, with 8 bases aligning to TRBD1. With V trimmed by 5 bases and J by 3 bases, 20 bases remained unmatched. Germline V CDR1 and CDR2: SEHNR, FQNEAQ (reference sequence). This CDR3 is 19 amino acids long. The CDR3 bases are TGTGCCAGCAGCCCACTGAGGGCGGACAGGGTTCATCTACACTATGGCTACACCTTC. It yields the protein CASSPLRADRVHLHYGYTF.